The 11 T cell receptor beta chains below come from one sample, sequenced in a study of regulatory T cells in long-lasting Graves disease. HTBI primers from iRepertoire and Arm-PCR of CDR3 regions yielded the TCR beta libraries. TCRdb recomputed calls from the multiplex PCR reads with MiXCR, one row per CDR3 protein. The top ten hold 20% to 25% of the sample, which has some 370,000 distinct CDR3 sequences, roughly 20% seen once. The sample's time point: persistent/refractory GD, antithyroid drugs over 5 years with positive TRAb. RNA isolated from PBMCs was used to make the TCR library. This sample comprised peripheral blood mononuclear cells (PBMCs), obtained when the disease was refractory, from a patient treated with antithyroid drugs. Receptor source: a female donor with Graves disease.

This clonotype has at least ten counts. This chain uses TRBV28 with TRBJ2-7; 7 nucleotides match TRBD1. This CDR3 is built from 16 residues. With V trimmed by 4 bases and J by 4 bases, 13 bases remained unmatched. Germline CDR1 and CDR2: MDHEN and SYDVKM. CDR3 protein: CASSSPNRGRVYEQYF. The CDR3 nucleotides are TGTGCCAGCAGTTCACCCAACAGGGGAAGGGTTTACGAGCAGTACTTC.

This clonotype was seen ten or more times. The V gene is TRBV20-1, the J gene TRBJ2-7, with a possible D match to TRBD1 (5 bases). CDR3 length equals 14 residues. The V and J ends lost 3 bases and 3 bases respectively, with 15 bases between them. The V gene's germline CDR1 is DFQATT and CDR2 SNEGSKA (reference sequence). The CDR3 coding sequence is TGCAGTGCTAGTACAGGTTTATCCCACTACGAGCAGTACTTC. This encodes CSASTGLSHYEQYF.

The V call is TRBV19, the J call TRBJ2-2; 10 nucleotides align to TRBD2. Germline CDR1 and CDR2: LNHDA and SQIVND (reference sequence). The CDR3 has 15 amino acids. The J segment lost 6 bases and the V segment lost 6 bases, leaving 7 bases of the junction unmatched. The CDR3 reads CASRSSGSWAGELFF. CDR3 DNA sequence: TGTGCCAGTAGATCTAGCGGGAGCTGGGCCGGGGAGCTGTTTTTT.

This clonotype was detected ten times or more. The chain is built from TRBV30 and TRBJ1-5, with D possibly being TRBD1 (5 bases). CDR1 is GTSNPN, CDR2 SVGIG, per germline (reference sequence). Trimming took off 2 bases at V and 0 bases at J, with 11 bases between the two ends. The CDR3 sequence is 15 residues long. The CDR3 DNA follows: TGTGCCTGGAGTCCGACAGCATATAGCAATCAGCCCCAGCATTTT. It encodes CAWSPTAYSNQPQHF.

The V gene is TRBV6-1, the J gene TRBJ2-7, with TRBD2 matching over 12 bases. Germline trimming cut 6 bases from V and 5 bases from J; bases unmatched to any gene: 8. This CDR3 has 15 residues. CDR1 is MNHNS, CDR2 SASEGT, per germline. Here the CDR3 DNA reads TGTGCCAGCAGACCACGACTAGCGGGAGAAAACGAGCAGTACTTC. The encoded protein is CASRPRLAGENEQYF.

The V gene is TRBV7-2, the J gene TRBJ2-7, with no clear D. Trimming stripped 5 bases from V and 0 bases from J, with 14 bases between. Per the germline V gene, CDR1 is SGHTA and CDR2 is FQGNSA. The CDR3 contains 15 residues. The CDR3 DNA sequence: TGTGCCAGCAGCCCCACTCGTGGTACCTCCTACGAGCAGTACTTC. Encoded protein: CASSPTRGTSYEQYF.

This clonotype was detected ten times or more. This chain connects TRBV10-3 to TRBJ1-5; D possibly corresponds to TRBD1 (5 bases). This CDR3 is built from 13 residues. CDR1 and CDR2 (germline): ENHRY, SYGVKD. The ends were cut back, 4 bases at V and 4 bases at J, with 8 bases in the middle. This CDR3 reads CAISGGGNQPQHF. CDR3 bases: TGTGCCATCAGTGGGGGCGGTAATCAGCCCCAGCATTTT.

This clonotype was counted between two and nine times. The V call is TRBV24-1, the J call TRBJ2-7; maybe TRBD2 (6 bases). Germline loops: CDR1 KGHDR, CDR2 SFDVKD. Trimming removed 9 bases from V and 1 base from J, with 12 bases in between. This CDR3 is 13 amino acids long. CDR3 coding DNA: TGTGCCACCGGAGGCCGGGGGTCCTACGAGCAGTACTTC. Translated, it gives CATGGRGSYEQYF.

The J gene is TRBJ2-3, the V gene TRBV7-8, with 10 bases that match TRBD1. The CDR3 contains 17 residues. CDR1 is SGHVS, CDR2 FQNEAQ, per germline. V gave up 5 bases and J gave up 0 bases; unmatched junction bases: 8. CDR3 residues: CASSSRTGGASTDTQYF. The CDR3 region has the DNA TGTGCCAGCAGCAGCCGGACAGGGGGAGCTAGCACAGATACGCAGTATTTT.

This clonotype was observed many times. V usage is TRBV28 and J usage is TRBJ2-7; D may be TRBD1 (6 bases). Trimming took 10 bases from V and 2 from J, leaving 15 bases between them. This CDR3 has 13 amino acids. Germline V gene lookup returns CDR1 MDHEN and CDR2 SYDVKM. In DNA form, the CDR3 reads TGTGCCACAGGGGAGATTGGGCCCTACGAGCAGTACTTC. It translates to CATGEIGPYEQYF.

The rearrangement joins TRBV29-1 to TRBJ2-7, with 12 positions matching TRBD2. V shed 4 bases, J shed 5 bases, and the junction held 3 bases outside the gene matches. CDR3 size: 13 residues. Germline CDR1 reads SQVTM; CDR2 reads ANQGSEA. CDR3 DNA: TGCAGCGTTGGACTAGCGGGAGCAGACGAGCAGTACTTC. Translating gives CSVGLAGADEQYF.